This T cell receptor (beta chain) was profiled in a study of T cells expressing NK-cell markers. Study in general: TCR beta repertoires came from sorted CD3+CD56+NKG2C+, CD3+CD56+NKG2C- and CD3+CD56-NKG2C+ T cells. Findings of the study overall: Dominant NKG2C+ clonotypes accounted for 1.0-7.0% of CD8+ T cells in about six donors. The CD3+CD56-NKG2C+ fraction of a few donors was likewise dominated by these clonotypes.

Looked up from germline, CDR1 is MDHEN and CDR2 is SYDVKM. The CDR3 runs to 16 residues. Points on this clonotype: What it recognizes is unknown.

TCRdb re-called the 5' RACE reads and catalogs CDR3 proteins one per entry, DNA excluded. Recorded for this sample: some 150,000 distinct CDR3 sequences. The receptor comes from a man aged 18 to 35 in good health. V and J are TRBV28 and TRBJ1-5; the TCRdb call, TRBD1, lacks DNA for checking. Sequenced sample: blood T cells: a sorted CD56 or NKG2C T cell subset, CD4+ or CD8+ T cells, or bulk PBMC T cells (not recorded which). The chain's CDR3 is CASTRSQGTSNQPQHF.